This TCR beta chain was sequenced during a study of identical twins (dated by TCRdb to the mid-2010s). Context from the whole study: The study deep-sequenced TCR alpha and beta repertoires from monozygotic twins, unrelated adults of various ages and cord blood to test whether fetal clonotypes persist. Replicate twin experiments were performed at different times using different library preparation protocols to rule out contamination. Overall results and qualifications from the work: Fewer insertions were carried by abundant cord blood beta clonotypes; a weaker similar trend was observed in young adult naive repertoires, while no such trend was observed in memory repertoires. Invariant T cells such as MAIT and iNKT could partly confound zero-insertion analyses, though diverse VJ usage argued against this for most clonotypes. Excess twin sharing in beta out-of-frame sequences was weaker because fewer shared sequences lowered the signal-to-noise ratio. Compared with coincidental sharing between unrelated individuals, out-of-frame TCR alpha sequences shared between twins showed an excess of sequences with low generation probability. Recombination models systematically underestimated out-of-frame TCR alpha sharing in monozygotic twins but agreed with sharing between unrelated individuals. Because the same donors could not be followed over many years, the conclusions relied on cross-sectional statistical analysis.

The library was made by 5' RACE. TCRdb names Illumina HiSeq 2000 as the instrument used. Template switching introduced a universal primer binding site; the final cDNA contained a unique molecular identifier, enabling accurate counting of TCR cDNA molecules. Specific primers in the conserved constant-segment region were used to synthesize first-strand cDNA for the TCR alpha and beta chains. To control for contamination, each cDNA library was double barcoded with a SMART-Mk sample barcode plus Illumina barcodes. TruSeq adapter sequences, together with Illumina sample barcodes, were added in two successive PCR steps. The TCR alpha and beta cDNA libraries were sequenced on the Illumina HiSeq platform using custom primers. The source study handled its data this way. MiGEC processed the raw reads to extract unique molecular identifiers, while MiXCR was used to determine the CDR3 positions. For each individual, recombination models were inferred using an EM algorithm with the repgenHMM and IGoR tools. The tcR package in R was used for shared clonotype analysis, with sharing normalized by the product of cloneset sizes. To study raw recombination without the effects of thymic and clonal selection, out-of-frame nonproductive sequences were analyzed. In-frame beta chains were kept once TCRdb had trimmed the public reads at Q25 with fastp and called clones with MiXCR. Entries that share a CDR3 protein sequence are merged under the most common genes and DNA. In this record, the V and J calls reflect TCRdb's handling and not the investigators' own analysis. Within this sample are 1.5 million to 2 million distinct CDR3 sequences, with about 32% of them counted one time only. The ten most abundant clones make up under 0.35% of the sample.

Only healthy Caucasian donors were included. The cysteine opens and the phenylalanine closes a CDR3 of 13 amino acids. The kept DNA is CDR3 alone, 39 bases in frame from the first base. Taken from the germline V gene, the CDR1 and CDR2 loops are LGHNA and YNFKEQ. V loses 1 base, J loses 7 bases, and the germline ends lie 5 bases apart. The sample holds a few counts of this clonotype. This receptor's antigen is unknown. Per-base quality was not reported, and no clone a single base away is much larger than it. The sequence is built from TRBV4-2 and TRBJ1-6; no D segment can be confidently identified. The sample taken for sequencing was cord blood. This TCR was recovered from a newborn girl in good health. The nucleotide sequence reads TGTGCCAGCAGCCAAGGATTCAATTCACCCCTCCACTTT. Translated, it reads CASSQGFNSPLHF.